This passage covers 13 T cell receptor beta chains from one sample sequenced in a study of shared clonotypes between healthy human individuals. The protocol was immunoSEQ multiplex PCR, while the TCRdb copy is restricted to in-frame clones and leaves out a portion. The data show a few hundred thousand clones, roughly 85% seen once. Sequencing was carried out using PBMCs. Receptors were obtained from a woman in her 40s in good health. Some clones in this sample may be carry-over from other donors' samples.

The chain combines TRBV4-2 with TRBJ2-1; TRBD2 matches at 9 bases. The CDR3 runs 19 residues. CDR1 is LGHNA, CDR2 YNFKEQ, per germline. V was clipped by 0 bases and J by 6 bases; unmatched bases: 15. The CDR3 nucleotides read TGTGCCAGCAGCCAAGATCGGGGAGTAGCGGGAGATCCAGGCAATGAGCAGTTCTTC. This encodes CASSQDRGVAGDPGNEQFF.

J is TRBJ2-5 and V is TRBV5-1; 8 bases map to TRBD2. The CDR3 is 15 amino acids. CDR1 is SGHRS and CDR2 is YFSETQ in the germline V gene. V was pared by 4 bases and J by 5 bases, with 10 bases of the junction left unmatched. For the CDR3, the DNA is TGCGCCAGCAGCCCGGGGCTGCGGGAGGATGAGACCCAGTACTTC. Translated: CASSPGLREDETQYF.

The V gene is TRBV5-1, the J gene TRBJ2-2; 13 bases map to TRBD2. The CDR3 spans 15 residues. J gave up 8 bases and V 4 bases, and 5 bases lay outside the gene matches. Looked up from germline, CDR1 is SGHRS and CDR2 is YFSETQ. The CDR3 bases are TGCGCCAGCAGCCCAGGACTAGCGGGAGCAGGGGAGCTGTTTTTT. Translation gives CASSPGLAGAGELFF.

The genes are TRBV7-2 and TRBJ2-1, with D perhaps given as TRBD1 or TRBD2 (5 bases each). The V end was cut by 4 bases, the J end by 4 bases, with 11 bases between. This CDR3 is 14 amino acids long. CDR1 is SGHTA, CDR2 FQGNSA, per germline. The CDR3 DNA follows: TGTGCCAGCAGCTGGGACCCGATATACAATGAGCAGTTCTTC. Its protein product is CASSWDPIYNEQFF. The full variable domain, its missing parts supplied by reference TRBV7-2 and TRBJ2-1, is GAGVSQSPSNKVTEKGKDVELRCDPISGHTALYWYRQSLGQGLEFLIYFQGNSAPDKSGLPSDRFSAERTGGSVSTLTIQRTQQEDSAVYLCASSWDPIYNEQFFGPGTRLTVL.

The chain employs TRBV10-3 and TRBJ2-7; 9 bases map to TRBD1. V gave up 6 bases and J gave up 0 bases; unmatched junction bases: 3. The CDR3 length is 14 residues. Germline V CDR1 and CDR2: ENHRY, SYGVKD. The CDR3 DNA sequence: TGTGCCATCAGCCAGGGACAGGGCTCCTACGAGCAGTACTTC. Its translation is CAISQGQGSYEQYF.

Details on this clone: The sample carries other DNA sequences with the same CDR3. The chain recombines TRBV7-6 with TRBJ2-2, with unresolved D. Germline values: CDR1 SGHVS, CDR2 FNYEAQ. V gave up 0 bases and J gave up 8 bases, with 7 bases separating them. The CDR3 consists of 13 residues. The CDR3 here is CASSLAETGELFF. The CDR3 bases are TGTGCCAGCAGCTTAGCAGAGACTGGGGAGCTGTTTTTT.

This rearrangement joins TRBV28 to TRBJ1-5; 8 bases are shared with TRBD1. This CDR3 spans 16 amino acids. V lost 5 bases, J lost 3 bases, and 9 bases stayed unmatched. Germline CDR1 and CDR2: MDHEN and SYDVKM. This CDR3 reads CASSDRTGKHNQPQHF. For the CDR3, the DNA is TGTGCCAGCAGTGACAGGACAGGGAAACACAATCAGCCCCAGCATTTT. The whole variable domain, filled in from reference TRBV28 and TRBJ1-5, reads DVKVTQSSRYLVKRTGEKVFLECVQDMDHENMFWYRQDPGLGLRLIYFSYDVKMKEKGDIPEGYSVSREKKERFSLILESASTNQTSMYLCASSDRTGKHNQPQHFGDGTRLSIL.

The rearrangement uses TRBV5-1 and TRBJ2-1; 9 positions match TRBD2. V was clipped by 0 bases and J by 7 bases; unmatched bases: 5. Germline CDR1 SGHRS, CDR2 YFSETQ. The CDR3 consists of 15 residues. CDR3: CASSLVGGRVNEQFF. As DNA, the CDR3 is TGCGCCAGCAGCTTGGTGGGCGGGAGGGTTAATGAGCAGTTCTTC.

The CDR3 DNA sequence: TGTGCCAGCAGCCTTGGGGACAGAAGCACAGATACGCAGTATTTT. Amino acids: CASSLGDRSTDTQYF. This chain uses TRBV7-9 with TRBJ2-3; the match to TRBD1 covers 7 bases. The CDR3 covers 15 residues. Germline values: CDR1 SEHNR, CDR2 FQNEAQ (reference sequence). V shed 5 bases and J 0 bases; nucleotides not matched to a gene: 5.

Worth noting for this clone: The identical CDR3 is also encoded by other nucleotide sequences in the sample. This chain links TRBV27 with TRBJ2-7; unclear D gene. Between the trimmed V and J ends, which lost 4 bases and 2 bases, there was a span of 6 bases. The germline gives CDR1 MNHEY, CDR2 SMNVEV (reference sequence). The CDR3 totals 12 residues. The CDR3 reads CASSSPTYEQYF. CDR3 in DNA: TGTGCCAGCAGTTCCCCTACCTACGAGCAGTACTTC.

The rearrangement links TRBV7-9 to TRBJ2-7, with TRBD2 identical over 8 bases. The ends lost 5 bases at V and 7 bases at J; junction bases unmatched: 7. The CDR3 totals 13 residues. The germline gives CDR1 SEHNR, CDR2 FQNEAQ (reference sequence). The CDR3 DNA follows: TGTGCCAGCAGCCGGACTAGCTCGGGGGAGCAGTACTTC. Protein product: CASSRTSSGEQYF.

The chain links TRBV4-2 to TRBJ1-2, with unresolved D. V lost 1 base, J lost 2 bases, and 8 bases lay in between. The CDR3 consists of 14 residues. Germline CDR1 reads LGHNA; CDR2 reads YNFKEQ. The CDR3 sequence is CASSQGPENYGYTF. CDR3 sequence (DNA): TGTGCCAGCAGCCAAGGTCCAGAGAACTATGGCTACACCTTC.

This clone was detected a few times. The CDR3 spells CASSGLAGGTGELFF. As DNA, the CDR3 is TGTGCCAGCAGTGGACTAGCGGGAGGTACCGGGGAGCTGTTTTTT. The chain employs TRBV6-6 and TRBJ2-2; 14 bases fit TRBD2. This CDR3 is 15 amino acids long. CDR1 and CDR2 (germline): MNHNY, SVGAGI (reference sequence). V gave up 5 bases and J gave up 5 bases; unmatched junction bases: 1.